Listed here are 2 T cell receptor delta chains from one sample, sequenced in a study of Vδ1+ human thymocytes. Study outcomes and limitations: Thymic TRG and TRD repertoires appeared highly polyclonal, with Gaussian CDR3 length distributions.

These receptors' targets are unknown. The template was reverse-transcribed extracted RNA. Pooled V-gene forward primers with one constant-region reverse primer generated the CDR3 amplicons by multiplex PCR. TCRdb reprocessed the multiplex PCR reads using CATT. In the table there are about 75,000 delta-chain clones, around 35% of which are singletons. Sequencing input: Vdelta1+ gamma-delta thymocytes from the thymus. Noted subset: FACS-sorted CD3+ TCRalphabeta- TCRVdelta1+ TCRVdelta2- thymocytes. These receptors were obtained from a boy under two years old who had congenital heart surgery.

The V and J genes are TRDV1 and TRDJ1; 10 bases map to TRDD3. V lost 3 bases to trimming and J lost 0 bases; unmatched junction nucleotides: 31. Per germline, CDR1 TSWWSYY and CDR2 QGS. The CDR3 runs 25 residues. The CDR3 region is CALGDIFLRREFSWGIRTYTDKLIF. CDR3 DNA: TGTGCTCTTGGGGATATCTTCCTACGTCGGGAGTTTTCCTGGGGGATAAGGACTTACACCGATAAACTCATCTTT.

The J gene is TRDJ1, the V gene TRDV1; 9 bases agree with TRDD3. CDR3 length: 20 residues. V lost 0 bases to trimming and J lost 0 bases; unmatched junction nucleotides: 14. The V gene's germline CDR1 is TSWWSYY and CDR2 QGS. CDR3 nucleotide sequence: TGTGCTCTTGGGGAACTAAACCTCACTGGGGGAGGGGTATACACCGATAAACTCATCTTT. It codes for CALGELNLTGGGVYTDKLIF.